The rows below give T cell receptor beta chains drawn from one sample of a study of blood T cell repertoires in COVID-19. The repertoire was sequenced with immunoSEQ multiplex PCR; TCRdb's copy has only in-frame clones and lacks some. The table records 77,000 or so clones, more than 70% of them present only once. The sequenced sample consisted of peripheral blood. The receptors stem from a man older than 75 with acute or convalescent COVID-19. Both conserved end residues are part of each CDR3. Each record gives: V gene, clone size, D gene, J gene, CDR3 protein, CDR3 DNA. A D gene is named only where the DNA matches it firmly. Clone size is given for some rows only: seen once, a few or many times, or a class if the clone is expanded.

>TRBV19|.|.|TRBJ2-6
CASSMAGNGANVLTF
TGTGCCAGTAGTATGGCGGGGAACGGGGCCAACGTCCTGACTTTC
>TRBV27|few|.|TRBJ1-4
CASSLGRFNEKLFF
TGTGCCAGCAGTTTGGGCCGGTTTAATGAAAAACTGTTTTTT
>TRBV10-3|.|TRBD1|TRBJ1-1
CAISVYRGLMNTEAFF
TGTGCCATCAGTGTATACAGGGGGTTGATGAACACTGAAGCTTTCTTT
>TRBV5-1|.|.|TRBJ1-2
CASSLSGSNYGYTF
TGCGCCAGCAGCTTGTCGGGTTCTAACTATGGCTACACCTTC
>TRBV28|.|.|TRBJ2-7
CASSGGPGVYEQYF
TGTGCCAGCAGCGGCGGGCCAGGGGTATACGAGCAGTACTTC
>TRBV6-5|.|TRBD2|TRBJ2-2
CASSYDGREAGELFF
TGTGCCAGCAGTTACGATGGGCGGGAGGCCGGGGAGCTGTTTTTT
>TRBV9|.|.|TRBJ1-3
CASSASFGLSSGNTIYF
TGTGCCAGCAGCGCAAGCTTCGGACTGAGCTCTGGAAACACCATATATTTT
>TRBV7-9|.|.|TRBJ2-5
CASSLGGFQETQYF
TGTGCCAGCAGCTTAGGCGGGTTCCAAGAGACCCAGTACTTC
>TRBV7-9|.|TRBD1|TRBJ1-2
CASSLVQGQSYGYTF
TGTGCCAGCAGCTTAGTGCAGGGACAGAGCTATGGCTACACCTTC
>TRBV29-1|.|TRBD1|TRBJ1-1
CSVIGTANTEAFF
TGCAGCGTTATCGGGACAGCGAACACTGAAGCTTTCTTT
>TRBV28|.|.|TRBJ2-7
CASSLLTGSSREQYF
TGTGCCAGCAGTTTACTGACGGGATCTTCTCGCGAGCAGTACTTC
>TRBV6-5|.|TRBD2|TRBJ2-7
CASSYSKSGRAYEQYF
TGTGCCAGCAGTTACTCGAAAAGCGGGAGGGCCTACGAGCAGTACTTC
>TRBV19|.|TRBD1|TRBJ1-1
CASRLGQLNTEAFF
TGTGCCAGTAGACTGGGACAGTTGAACACTGAAGCTTTCTTT
>TRBV5-1|few|.|TRBJ2-3
CATQEGLFSMSDTQYF
TGCGCCACTCAGGAAGGACTTTTCTCTATGTCAGATACGCAGTATTTT
>TRBV6-6|.|.|TRBJ1-5
CASSYADSNQPQHF
TGTGCCAGCAGTTACGCGGATAGCAATCAGCCCCAGCATTTT
>TRBV4-2|few|.|TRBJ1-6
CASSQEQRRGSPLHF
TGTGCCAGCAGCCAAGAACAGAGGCGGGGTTCACCCCTCCACTTT
>TRBV6-5|.|.|TRBJ1-1
CASSYSLQDTEAFF
TGTGCCAGCAGTTACTCTTTACAGGACACTGAAGCTTTCTTT
>TRBV10-3|.|TRBD2|TRBJ2-7
CAISESTSGSRNEQYF
TGTGCCATCAGTGAGTCTACTAGCGGGAGTAGGAACGAGCAGTACTTC
>TRBV7-3|.|TRBD1|TRBJ1-1
CASSPGTDTEAFF
TGTGCCAGCAGCCCCGGGACAGACACTGAAGCTTTCTTT
>TRBV6-2/TRBV6-3|.|.|TRBJ2-7
CASTPGLVEQYF
TGTGCCAGCACCCCCGGACTTGTCGAGCAGTACTTC
>TRBV6-2/TRBV6-3|few|.|TRBJ2-1
CASSYSERADNEQFF
TGTGCCAGCAGTTACTCCGAGCGGGCCGACAATGAGCAGTTCTTC
>TRBV9|.|TRBD1|TRBJ1-1
CASSVLGQGNTEAFF
TGTGCCAGCAGCGTTCTGGGACAGGGGAACACTGAAGCTTTCTTT
>TRBV7-6|.|TRBD1|TRBJ1-3
CASSPFMTGPNSSGNTIYF
TGTGCCAGCAGCCCGTTCATGACAGGGCCTAATTCCTCTGGAAACACCATATATTTT
>TRBV7-2|.|.|TRBJ2-7
CASSLVRLEQYF
TGTGCCAGCAGCTTAGTGCGGCTCGAGCAGTACTTC
>TRBV28|.|.|TRBJ2-7
CASSFLRVEQYF
TGTGCCAGCAGTTTCCTCAGGGTCGAGCAGTACTTC
>TRBV11-3|.|TRBD1|TRBJ2-7
CASSFHLQGDYEQYF
TGTGCCAGCAGCTTTCATTTACAGGGGGACTACGAGCAGTACTTC
>TRBV6-2/TRBV6-3|.|TRBD1|TRBJ1-6
CASSYPGTGRIPGNSPLHF
TGTGCCAGCAGTTACCCGGGGACAGGCCGAATCCCGGGGAATTCACCCCTCCACTTT
>TRBV6-2/TRBV6-3|.|TRBD2|TRBJ2-7
CASSSLAGIYEQYF
TGTGCCAGCAGTTCTCTAGCGGGGATATACGAGCAGTACTTC
>TRBV7-2|.|.|TRBJ2-1
CASSLAGGPYNEQFF
TGTGCCAGCAGCTTAGCGGGGGGGCCCTACAATGAGCAGTTCTTC
>TRBV10-2|.|TRBD2|TRBJ2-5
CASNIPGGSQETQYF
TGCGCCAGCAATATCCCGGGAGGGAGCCAAGAGACCCAGTACTTC
>TRBV10-3|.|TRBD1|TRBJ1-1
CAISKGGQMNTEAFF
TGTGCCATCAGTAAAGGGGGACAGATGAACACTGAAGCTTTCTTT
>TRBV9|.|TRBD2|TRBJ2-1
CASSPSGNTLTYNEQFF
TGTGCCAGCAGCCCTAGCGGGAATACCCTCACCTACAATGAGCAGTTCTTC
>TRBV3-1/TRBV3-2|.|TRBD1|TRBJ1-1
CASSLDRDLNTEAFF
TGTGCCAGCAGCTTAGACAGGGATCTGAACACTGAAGCTTTCTTT
>TRBV28|.|TRBD1|TRBJ2-5
CASSFLGTGEEETQYF
TGTGCCAGCAGTTTCCTCGGGACAGGGGAGGAAGAGACCCAGTACTTC
>TRBV11-2|.|TRBD1|TRBJ2-3
CASSLGATGRTDTQYF
TGTGCCAGCAGCTTAGGAGCGACAGGGCGGACAGATACGCAGTATTTT